These T cell receptor delta chains were read from a single sample in a study of Vδ1+ human thymocytes. TCRdb reanalyzed the multiplex PCR reads using CATT. The table records 45,000 to 60,000 delta-chain clones, 15% to 20% of them present only once. The sequenced material came from Vdelta1+ gamma-delta thymocytes from the thymus. These receptors were obtained from a boy in the first two years of life who had congenital heart surgery. Both conserved end residues are part of each CDR3. D genes are given only for firm matches. Size tells how often a clone was seen (once, few, many) or the class of an expanded clone, and some rows leave it out.

V: TRDV1; D: TRDD3; size: .; J: TRDJ1; length: 18; DNA: TGTGCTCTTGGGGTCCTAGGGGGATACGCGGACGGCACCGATAAACTCATCTTT; CDR3: CALGVLGGYADGTDKLIF
V: TRDV1; D: .; size: few; J: TRDJ1; length: 21; DNA: TGTGCTCTTGGGGTCCTACGCCCCCCCCTACTTCGGTCCATAACCCCCGATAAACTCATCTTT; CDR3: CALGVLRPPLLRSITPDKLIF
V: TRDV1; D: TRDD3; size: few; J: TRDJ1; length: 21; DNA: TGTGCTCTTGGGGAGGCCTACGTCCCTTGGGGTGGGGGATTTTCCACCGATAAACTCATCTTT; CDR3: CALGEAYVPWGGGFSTDKLIF
V: TRDV1; D: .; size: .; J: TRDJ1; length: 24; DNA: TGTGCTCTTGGGGAGCGCCTTCCTCCGATGGGATTCGTACTGGGGAATTGGTACACCGATAAACTCATCTTT; CDR3: CALGERLPPMGFVLGNWYTDKLIF
V: TRDV1; D: TRDD3; size: few; J: TRDJ1; length: 18; DNA: TGTGCTCTTGGGCCGCACCGGGAGTATACCACTGGGGATATTAAACTCATCTTT; CDR3: CALGPHREYTTGDIKLIF
V: TRDV1; D: TRDD3; size: once; J: TRDJ1; length: 21; DNA: TGTGCTCTTTTCTATCCTACGTCCCATCTTACTGGGGGAACTCCCTCCGATAAGCTCATCTTT; CDR3: CALFYPTSHLTGGTPSDKLIF
V: TRDV1; D: TRDD3; size: .; J: TRDJ1; length: 17; DNA: TGTGCTCTTGGGGAACTGCCTACACTGGGGGATAGCGATAAACTCATCTTT; CDR3: CALGELPTLGDSDKLIF
V: TRDV1; D: .; size: .; J: TRDJ1; length: 19; DNA: TGTGCTCTTGGGCCAGCATTGATTCCGGTAATCCCCGAGGCCGATAAACTCATCTTT; CDR3: CALGPALIPVIPEADKLIF
V: TRDV1; D: TRDD3; size: .; J: TRDJ1; length: 23; DNA: TGTGCTCTTGGGGAAGAGTCCTCCTATTGTCAACTGGGGGATACGCGTATCCCCGATAAACTCATCTTT; CDR3: CALGEESSYCQLGDTRIPDKLIF
V: TRDV1; D: TRDD3; size: .; J: TRDJ1; length: 19; DNA: TGTGCTCTTGGGGAACTTAGGAATCAACTGGGGAATTACACCGATAAACTCATCTTT; CDR3: CALGELRNQLGNYTDKLIF
V: TRDV1; D: TRDD3; size: few; J: TRDJ1; length: 20; DNA: TGTGCTCTTGGGGAGACTTCCCCCCTACTGGGGGACTCGTACACCGATAAACTCATCTTT; CDR3: CALGETSPLLGDSYTDKLIF
V: TRDV1; D: .; size: .; J: TRDJ1; length: 20; DNA: TGTGCTCTTGGGGAATGTCCCGCCTACTCGGGGGCCGAGTACACCGATAAACTCATCTTT; CDR3: CALGECPAYSGAEYTDKLIF
V: TRDV1; D: .; size: .; J: TRDJ1; length: 17; DNA: TGTGCTCTTGGGCCTTCCTACTGGGGGACCTACACCGATAAACTCATCTTT; CDR3: CALGPSYWGTYTDKLIF
V: TRDV1; D: TRDD3; size: few; J: TRDJ1; length: 19; DNA: TGCGCTCTTGGGGAAAACCCCTACGGACTGGGGGATAGCACCGATAAACTCATCTTT; CDR3: CALGENPYGLGDSTDKLIF
V: TRDV2; D: TRDD3; size: few; J: TRDJ1; length: 17; DNA: TGTGCCTGTGACATGCCCCTACTGGGGGATACACTCGATAAACTCATCTTT; CDR3: CACDMPLLGDTLDKLIF
V: TRDV1; D: .; size: few; J: TRDJ1; length: 14; DNA: TGTGCTCTTGGGTCGACTTGCTACACCGATAAACTCATCTTT; CDR3: CALGSTCYTDKLIF
V: TRDV1; D: .; size: .; J: TRDJ1; length: 15; DNA: TGTGCTCTTGGGGCCGCAGGCGGCTTCAACGATAAACTCATCTTT; CDR3: CALGAAGGFNDKLIF
V: TRDV1; D: TRDD3; size: .; J: TRDJ1; length: 19; DNA: TGTGCTCTTGGGACGTTTCCAAACTGGGGATTCGGGTCCACCGATAAACTCATCTTT; CDR3: CALGTFPNWGFGSTDKLIF
V: TRDV1; D: TRDD3; size: few; J: TRDJ1; length: 23; DNA: TGTGCTCTTGGGGATCCCCTTCGGGTACTGGGGGAGTCAATAAGTACGTACACCGATAAACTCATCTTT; CDR3: CALGDPLRVLGESISTYTDKLIF
V: TRDV1; D: .; size: .; J: TRDJ1; length: 16; DNA: TGTGCTCTTGGGGACCCTTCCCCCGCGTCCACCTATAAACTCATCTTT; CDR3: CALGDPSPASTYKLIF
V: TRDV1; D: .; size: few; J: TRDJ1; length: 14; DNA: TGTGCTCTTGGGGAAGGCACCTACGGCGATAAACTCATCTTT; CDR3: CALGEGTYGDKLIF
V: TRDV1; D: TRDD3; size: .; J: TRDJ1; length: 18; DNA: TGTGCTCTTGGGGAACTAATCCCTTACTGGGGGACGCCAGGTAAACTCATCTTT; CDR3: CALGELIPYWGTPGKLIF
V: TRDV1; D: TRDD3; size: .; J: TRDJ1; length: 20; DNA: TGTGCTCTTGGGGCCTCAGGTCAGGGGATAGCCCAACATTACACCGATAAACTCATCTTT; CDR3: CALGASGQGIAQHYTDKLIF
V: TRDV1; D: TRDD3; size: .; J: TRDJ2; length: 22; DNA: TGTGCTCTTGGGGAATCCGGCCTTCCTCCAATACTGGGGGATACGCGTGATGCACAACTCTTCTTT; CDR3: CALGESGLPPILGDTRDAQLFF
V: TRDV1; D: .; size: .; J: TRDJ1; length: 18; DNA: TGTGCTCTTGGGGAACGTCGCCTACGGGGGACCTTTACCGATAAACTCATCTTT; CDR3: CALGERRLRGTFTDKLIF
V: TRDV1; D: TRDD3; size: few; J: TRDJ1; length: 19; DNA: TGTGCTCTTGGGGAAGGGTGCCCCTACCTGGGGGGTGAAACCGATAAACTCATCTTT; CDR3: CALGEGCPYLGGETDKLIF
V: TRDV1; D: .; size: few; J: TRDJ1; length: 21; DNA: TGTGCTCTTGGGGAATTGGGGCCCCTAGTTCCGCCCCTATGTCTCACCGATAAACTCATCTTT; CDR3: CALGELGPLVPPLCLTDKLIF
V: TRDV1; D: TRDD3; size: few; J: TRDJ1; length: 19; DNA: TGTGCTCTTGGTCTCCTACTGGGGGATAAGAAAGGGGTCACCGATAAACTCATCTTT; CDR3: CALGLLLGDKKGVTDKLIF
V: TRDV1; D: TRDD3; size: few; J: TRDJ1; length: 20; DNA: TGTGCTCTTGGGGAACCGAATAACTGGGGGATACGACTGTACACCGATAAACTCATCTTT; CDR3: CALGEPNNWGIRLYTDKLIF